Below, 19 T cell receptor beta chains from the same sample are listed, as sequenced in a study of CD8+CD57+ T cells in acquired aplastic anemia (dated by TCRdb to 2017 to 2018). The patients picked for sequencing were ones in whom flow cytometry had shown an expansion of CD8+CD57+ cells. Data came from an Illumina HiSeq 2000. Genomic DNA was used as template for profiling of TCR beta VDJ combinations and CDR3 sequences. TCRdb reprocessed the public reads (quality trimming at Q25 with fastp, clone calling with MiXCR) and kept in-frame beta chains. Merged by CDR3 protein, the rows form single entries marked with the most common genes and DNA. This sample holds approximately 95,000 distinct CDR3 sequences; about 63% were observed only once. Together, the top ten hold roughly two thirds of the sample. Source material: sorted CD4+, CD8+, or CD8+CD57+ T cells (not recorded which) from PBMCs. The receptors were sampled from a human donor with aplastic anemia.

This clonotype has just a few counts. The CDR3 coding sequence is TGCAGTGCTAGGTGGGACAGGGATTATGGCTACACCTTC. Protein: CSARWDRDYGYTF. V and J are TRBV20-1 and TRBJ1-2, with 9 positions matching TRBD1. The CDR3 is 13 residues long. Per germline, CDR1 DFQATT and CDR2 SNEGSKA (reference sequence). The junction had 4 bases not matched to a gene; V was cut back by 3 bases and J by 5 bases.

The chain is built from TRBV5-4 and TRBJ1-1, with D unresolved. The CDR3 extends over 17 amino acids. Germline loops: CDR1 SGHNT, CDR2 YYREEE (reference sequence). The V end was cut by 1 base, the J end by 0 bases, with 16 bases between. CDR3 protein: CASSLRAETYMNTEAFF. The CDR3, as DNA: TGTGCCAGCAGCTTGAGGGCAGAAACTTACATGAACACTGAAGCTTTCTTT.

This clonotype occurred once. This chain links TRBV6-1 with TRBJ1-6; D not certain. CDR1 and CDR2 (germline): MNHNS, SASEGT. The CDR3 spans 14 residues. Trimming took 5 bases from V and 7 from J, leaving 12 bases between them. CDR3 sequence (DNA): TGTGCCAGCAGTATCACGACGGGGAATTCACCCCTCCACTTT. Its protein is CASSITTGNSPLHF.

This clonotype was observed a handful of times. This chain links TRBV10-3 with TRBJ1-2, with 9 nucleotides matching TRBD1. This CDR3 has 14 amino acids. Germline loops: CDR1 ENHRY, CDR2 SYGVKD. V trimming: 0 bases; J trimming: 5 bases; junction bases outside the gene matches: 1. Written as DNA, the CDR3 is TGTGCCATCAGTGAGTCTGGGACAGGGTATGGCTACACCTTC. This codes for CAISESGTGYGYTF.

The chain carries TRBV5-1 and TRBJ2-3; 7 bases agree with TRBD2. CDR1 and CDR2 (germline): SGHRS, YFSETQ. The CDR3 totals 14 residues. V gave up 0 bases and J gave up 9 bases; unmatched junction bases: 7. CDR3 DNA sequence: TGCGCCAGCAGCTTGGGGGCTAGCGGCCGGACGCAGTATTTT. This encodes CASSLGASGRTQYF.

In its sample, this clonotype was seen many times. The V call is TRBV27, the J call TRBJ2-1, with D possibly matching TRBD1 (6 bases). Germline lookup yields CDR1 MNHEY and CDR2 SMNVEV (reference sequence). V was pared by 5 bases and J by 4 bases, with 15 bases between. The CDR3 spans 15 residues. The CDR3 DNA reads TGTGCCAGCAGTGCCGCCGGGACAACTTACAATGAGCAGTTCTTC. Residues: CASSAAGTTYNEQFF.

This clonotype has only a few counts. This rearrangement joins TRBV19 to TRBJ1-6; maybe TRBD1 (5 bases). The V and J ends lost 3 bases and 10 bases respectively, with 13 bases between them. The CDR3 spans 14 residues. Germline V lookup: CDR1 LNHDA, CDR2 SQIVND (reference sequence). The CDR3 loop reads CASSIARDGSPLHF. The CDR3 DNA is TGTGCCAGTAGTATCGCCAGGGATGGCTCACCCCTCCACTTT.

The CDR3 loop is CATSRTASYRQPQHF. The CDR3 region has the DNA TGTGCCACCAGCAGGACAGCATCCTACCGTCAGCCCCAGCATTTT. J is TRBJ1-5 and V is TRBV15, with D perhaps TRBD1 (5 bases). The CDR3 runs 15 residues. Trimming took off 3 bases at V and 6 bases at J, with 15 bases between the two ends. CDR1 is LNHNV, CDR2 YYDKDF, per germline (reference sequence).

Only a few counts were recorded for this clonotype. The chain is built from TRBV19 and TRBJ2-3, with D perhaps given as TRBD1 or TRBD2 (6 bases each). V lost 6 bases and J lost 2, with 9 bases in between. The CDR3 is 13 amino acids. The V gene's germline CDR1 is LNHDA and CDR2 SQIVND (reference sequence). CDR3 DNA: TGTGCCAGTAGCGGGGGCCACACAGATACGCAGTATTTT. This encodes CASSGGHTDTQYF. The whole variable domain, filled in from reference TRBV19 and TRBJ2-3, reads DGGITQSPKYLFRKEGQNVTLSCEQNLNHDAMYWYRQDPGQGLRLIYYSQIVNDFQKGDIAEGYSVSREKKESFPLTVTSAQKNPTAFYLCASSGGHTDTQYFGPGTRLTVL.

The CDR3 region has the DNA TGCAGTGCTAGAGATCCCGGCCAGGGAGGAAACAATCAGCCCCAGCATTTT. It yields the protein CSARDPGQGGNNQPQHF. This chain connects TRBV20-1 to TRBJ1-5; tentative D call: TRBD1 (5 bases). There are 17 residues in the CDR3. Germline CDR1 reads DFQATT; CDR2 reads SNEGSKA (reference sequence). Trimming took 0 bases from V and 3 from J, leaving 18 bases between them.

V and J are TRBV10-3 and TRBJ2-5, with 11 bases identical to TRBD2. Germline CDR1 and CDR2: ENHRY and SYGVKD. Unmatched junction bases numbered 4, after V lost 10 bases and J lost 3 bases. CDR3 length: 13 amino acids. Here the CDR3 reads CASSSGGKETQYF. CDR3 coding DNA: TGTGCCAGCTCTAGCGGGGGGAAAGAGACCCAGTACTTC.

There are many counts of this clonotype. The chain couples TRBV24-1 to TRBJ2-7; 9 bases fit TRBD1. V lost 7 bases to trimming and J lost 6 bases; unmatched junction nucleotides: 9. CDR3 length equals 14 residues. CDR1 and CDR2 (germline): KGHDR, SFDVKD. This chain's CDR3 is CATSAGTGSGEQYF. CDR3 DNA: TGTGCCACCAGCGCGGGGACAGGGTCGGGCGAGCAGTACTTC.

The V gene is TRBV19, the J gene TRBJ1-5, with 7 bases that match TRBD1. Germline V lookup: CDR1 LNHDA, CDR2 SQIVND (reference sequence). The length of the CDR3 is 15 residues. V lost 7 bases, J lost 6 bases, and 12 bases stayed unmatched. The DNA for the CDR3 is TGTGCCAGTACGGAGAACAGGGGAATGCGTCAGCCCCAGCATTTT. Translation gives CASTENRGMRQPQHF.

This clonotype was detected only once. The J gene is TRBJ1-5, the V gene TRBV11-1; a weak D match, TRBD1 (6 bases). CDR1 and CDR2 (germline): SGHAT, FQDESV (reference sequence). Trimming pared 6 bases from V and 1 base from J, leaving 19 bases between. The CDR3 length is 17 residues. CDR3 region: CASSAARGGGSNQPQHF. CDR3 in DNA: TGTGCCAGCAGTGCGGCTCGGGGGGGCGGAAGCAATCAGCCCCAGCATTTT.

The chain employs TRBV14 and TRBJ1-4, with D possibly being TRBD1 (5 bases). Trimming shortened V by 0 bases and J by 7 bases, and 12 bases separated the two germline ends. This CDR3 comprises 15 residues. In germline, CDR1 is SGHDN, CDR2 FVKESK. CDR3 sequence (DNA): TGTGCCAGCAGCCAAGAGTCCGGGACGGGTGAAAAACTGTTTTTT. As protein: CASSQESGTGEKLFF.

V is TRBV7-8 and J is TRBJ2-7, with D tentatively TRBD2 (6 bases). The V gene's germline CDR1 is SGHVS and CDR2 FQNEAQ. Trimming removed 4 bases at V and 11 bases at J, with 18 bases between. This CDR3 contains 13 residues. The CDR3, as DNA: TGTGCCAGCAGCTCTAGCGCCGGGGAGGCCAAGTACTTC. It codes for CASSSSAGEAKYF.

This clonotype was detected a few times. The V call is TRBV24-1, the J call TRBJ2-1; 9 positions match TRBD2. V gave up 3 bases and J gave up 4 bases; unmatched junction bases: 6. This CDR3 spans 16 amino acids. Per germline, CDR1 KGHDR and CDR2 SFDVKD. The CDR3 sequence: CATSDSSGSKYNEQFF. CDR3 DNA: TGTGCCACCAGTGATAGTAGCGGGAGTAAGTACAATGAGCAGTTCTTC.

The chain recombines TRBV24-1 with TRBJ2-7; D gene ambiguous. Germline V gene sequence: CDR1 KGHDR, CDR2 SFDVKD. The CDR3 spans 16 residues. Trimming shortened V by 3 bases and J by 2 bases, and 16 bases separated the two germline ends. DNA for the CDR3: TGTGCCACCAGTGATGCCGTCGGGCACAGCACCTACGAGCAGTACTTC. This gives the protein CATSDAVGHSTYEQYF.

The chain links TRBV20-1 to TRBJ2-5; TRBD2 matches 8 bases. The germline V gene has CDR1 DFQATT and CDR2 SNEGSKA (reference sequence). This CDR3 is built from 15 residues. V lost 3 bases, J lost 5 bases, and 11 bases stayed unmatched. The CDR3, as DNA: TGCAGTGCTAGGGGGACTAGTGCCTTTGTGGAGACCCAGTACTTC. It translates to CSARGTSAFVETQYF.